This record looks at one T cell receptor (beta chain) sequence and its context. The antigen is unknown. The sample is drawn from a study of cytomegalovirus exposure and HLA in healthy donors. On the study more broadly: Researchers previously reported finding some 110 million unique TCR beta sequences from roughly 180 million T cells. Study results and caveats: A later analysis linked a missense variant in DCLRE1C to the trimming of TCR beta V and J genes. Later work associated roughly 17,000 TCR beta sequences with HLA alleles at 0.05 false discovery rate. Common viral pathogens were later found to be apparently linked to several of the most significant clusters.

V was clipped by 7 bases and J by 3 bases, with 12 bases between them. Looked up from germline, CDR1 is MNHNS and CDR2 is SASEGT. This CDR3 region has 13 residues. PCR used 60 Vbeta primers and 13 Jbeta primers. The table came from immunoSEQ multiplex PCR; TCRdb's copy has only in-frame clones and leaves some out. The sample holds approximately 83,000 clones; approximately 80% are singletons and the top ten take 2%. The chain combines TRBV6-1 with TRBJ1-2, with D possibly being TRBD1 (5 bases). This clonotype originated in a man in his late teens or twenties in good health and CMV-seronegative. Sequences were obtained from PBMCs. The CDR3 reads CASKSGWDYGYTF. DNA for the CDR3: TGTGCCAGCAAGTCAGGGTGGGACTATGGCTACACCTTC.